Listed below are T cell receptor beta chains from one sample, sequenced in a study of PD-L1 blockade in urothelial cancer. TCRdb's copy holds only in-frame clones and misses some; the assay was immunoSEQ multiplex PCR. The sample carries 90,000 to 130,000 clones, more than 85% recorded once. This specimen consisted of PBMCs, obtained around atezolizumab (anti-PD-L1) treatment. The receptor source for this set is a man between 60 and 70 years old with urothelial cancer. The CDR3 runs from the conserved cysteine through the conserved F or W. The D gene is left open where the match is weak. Size tells how often a clone was seen (once, few, many) or the class of an expanded clone, and some rows leave it out.

TRBJ2-3	TRBD1	NA	15	TRBV19	CASSSGDRYTDTQYF	TGTGCCAGTAGCTCCGGGGACAGATACACAGATACGCAGTATTTT
TRBJ1-4	NA	NA	14	TRBV15	CATSRDYPAQGLFF	TGTGCCACCAGCAGAGATTATCCGGCCCAGGGGCTGTTTTTT
TRBJ2-1	NA	once	15	TRBV5-5	CASNLALSSYNEQFF	TGTGCCAGCAACTTGGCGCTAAGCTCCTACAATGAGCAGTTCTTC
TRBJ2-7	TRBD1	NA	11	TRBV5-6	CASDRGSEQYF	TGTGCCAGCGACAGGGGATCCGAGCAGTACTTC
TRBJ1-2	TRBD1	NA	13	TRBV5-4	CASSPGQDYGYTF	TGTGCCAGCAGCCCAGGACAGGACTATGGCTACACCTTC
TRBJ2-3	TRBD1	NA	15	TRBV2	CASSENRGDTDTQYF	TGTGCCAGCAGTGAAAACAGGGGGGACACAGATACGCAGTATTTT
TRBJ1-2	NA	NA	13	TRBV23-1	CASRGAGDYGYTF	TGCGCCAGCCGTGGGGCAGGGGACTATGGCTACACCTTC
TRBJ2-1	TRBD2	NA	15	TRBV5-4	CASSSVREEVGEQFF	TGTGCCAGCAGCTCCGTACGGGAGGAGGTGGGTGAGCAGTTCTTC
TRBJ2-3	NA	NA	13	TRBV10-3	CAISAQGPDTQYF	TGTGCCATCAGTGCGCAGGGTCCAGATACGCAGTATTTT
TRBJ2-7	TRBD2	NA	14	TRBV2	CASSRREETYEQYF	TGTGCCAGCAGTCGGCGGGAGGAAACCTACGAGCAGTACTTC
TRBJ2-3	TRBD2	once	17	TRBV19	CASSISGGAGVTDTQYF	TGTGCCAGTAGTATTTCGGGGGGGGCTGGGGTCACAGATACGCAGTATTTT
TRBJ1-2	NA	NA	14	TRBV27	CASGEWFGGYGYTF	TGTGCCAGTGGTGAGTGGTTCGGCGGCTATGGCTACACCTTC
TRBJ2-7	TRBD1	medium-sized	15	TRBV5-1	CASSPAGQGSHEQYF	TGCGCCAGCAGCCCCGCTGGACAGGGGTCCCACGAGCAGTACTTC
TRBJ2-4	NA	once	13	TRBV21-1	CASHRDRKNIQYF	TGTGCCAGCCACCGGGACAGGAAAAACATTCAGTACTTC
TRBJ1-5	NA	NA	15	TRBV7-2	CASSRQATVNQPQHF	TGTGCCAGCAGCCGTCAGGCGACAGTCAATCAGCCCCAGCATTTT
TRBJ2-1	TRBD2	NA	15	TRBV5-4	CASSPGTSGSGGQFF	TGTGCCAGCAGCCCGGGGACTAGCGGGAGCGGCGGGCAGTTCTTC
TRBJ1-5	TRBD1	NA	15	TRBV19	CASSTQGVSNQPQHF	TGTGCCAGTAGTACGCAGGGGGTGAGCAATCAGCCCCAGCATTTT
TRBJ1-2	NA	NA	14	TRBV29-1	CSVDGVTADYGYTF	TGCAGCGTTGACGGGGTAACCGCAGACTATGGCTACACCTTC
TRBJ2-3	TRBD2	NA	14	TRBV5-4	CASTSGGGADTQYF	TGTGCCAGCACCAGCGGCGGGGGAGCAGATACGCAGTATTTT
TRBJ1-2	NA	NA	15	TRBV23-1	CASSPPPSGSYGYTF	TGCGCCAGCAGTCCGCCCCCCTCTGGCAGCTATGGCTACACCTTC
TRBJ2-1	NA	NA	18	TRBV4-3	CASSQDGQRDKIYNEQFF	TGCGCCAGCAGCCAAGATGGCCAAAGGGACAAAATTTACAATGAGCAGTTCTTC
TRBJ2-5	TRBD2	NA	15	TRBV30	CAWSMGLAEQETQYF	TGTGCCTGGAGTATGGGACTAGCGGAACAAGAGACCCAGTACTTC
TRBJ1-2	TRBD1	NA	17	TRBV27	CASSSTGNRGADYGYTF	TGTGCCAGCAGTTCCACAGGAAACAGGGGGGCAGACTATGGCTACACCTTC
TRBJ2-3	TRBD1	NA	13	TRBV28	CASRRQGGNTQYF	TGTGCCAGCCGAAGACAGGGGGGAAATACGCAGTATTTT
TRBJ2-6	NA	once	17	TRBV4-2	CASSQDRGGSGANVLTF	TGTGCCAGCAGCCAAGATAGGGGGGGCTCTGGGGCCAACGTCCTGACTTTC
TRBJ1-1	NA	NA	13	TRBV7-2	CASSLDAGIKAFF	TGTGCCAGCAGCTTAGATGCAGGGATCAAAGCTTTCTTT
TRBJ2-7	TRBD1	NA	14	TRBV6-1	CASRIQGNAYEQYF	TGTGCCAGCAGGATACAGGGGAATGCCTACGAGCAGTACTTC
TRBJ2-7	NA	NA	14	TRBV28	CASSLRGGTYEQYF	TGTGCCAGCAGTTTACGTGGCGGCACCTACGAGCAGTACTTC
TRBJ1-6	TRBD1	NA	15	TRBV19	CASSPPGQGLSPLHF	TGTGCCAGTAGTCCACCGGGACAGGGGTTGTCACCCCTCCACTTT
TRBJ1-1	NA	NA	18	TRBV5-1	CASSRNQGLLGPTTEAFF	TGCGCCAGCAGCCGGAATCAGGGTTTGTTGGGGCCGACCACTGAAGCTTTCTTT
TRBJ1-1	NA	NA	15	TRBV5-6	CASSYRGLTNTEAFF	TGTGCCAGCAGCTATAGGGGACTGACGAACACTGAAGCTTTCTTT
TRBJ2-1	TRBD2	NA	16	TRBV7-3	CASSLGGRGSYNEQFF	TGTGCCAGCAGCTTAGGGGGGAGGGGCTCCTACAATGAGCAGTTCTTC
TRBJ1-5	TRBD1	NA	14	TRBV2	CASSGQGHNQPQHF	TGTGCCAGCAGTGGACAGGGGCACAATCAGCCCCAGCATTTT
TRBJ2-1	NA	NA	17	TRBV7-8	CASSLRASAGSYNEQFF	TGTGCCAGCAGCTTAAGGGCCTCCGCGGGCTCCTACAATGAGCAGTTCTTC
TRBJ1-3	TRBD1	NA	14	TRBV6-6	CASRGQVVGNTIYF	TGTGCCAGCAGGGGACAGGTCGTTGGAAACACCATATATTTT
TRBJ2-3	TRBD2	NA	16	TRBV6-7	CASKLSGSGNPDTQYF	TGTGCCAGCAAACTTAGCGGGAGCGGGAACCCAGATACGCAGTATTTT
TRBJ2-7	NA	NA	15	TRBV11-2	CASSRGWQGNWEQYF	TGTGCCAGCAGCCGCGGCTGGCAGGGGAATTGGGAGCAGTACTTC
TRBJ2-1	NA	NA	12	TRBV6-1	CASTFRYNEQFF	TGTGCCAGCACCTTCCGCTACAATGAGCAGTTCTTC
TRBJ2-7	TRBD1	NA	13	TRBV2	CASRRETGGEQYF	TGTGCCAGCAGGCGGGAGACAGGGGGCGAGCAGTACTTC
TRBJ1-5	NA	once	15	TRBV5-6	CASTRGGVSNQPQHF	TGTGCCAGCACCCGGGGGGGAGTTAGCAATCAGCCCCAGCATTTT
TRBJ2-5	NA	NA	16	TRBV7-2	CASSSPPGVRIETQYF	TGTGCCAGCAGCTCCCCGCCGGGGGTGCGGATAGAGACCCAGTACTTC
TRBJ2-1	TRBD1	few	13	TRBV29-1	CSEGTGEDGEQFF	TGCAGCGAGGGGACAGGAGAAGATGGTGAGCAGTTCTTC
TRBJ2-6	NA	NA	16	TRBV6-5	CASSYSNGAGANVLTF	TGTGCCAGCAGTTACTCGAACGGGGCTGGGGCCAACGTCCTGACTTTC
TRBJ2-1	TRBD2	NA	17	TRBV27	CASSSVWRTSGSLEQFF	TGTGCCAGCAGTTCAGTTTGGAGAACTAGCGGAAGCTTGGAGCAGTTCTTC
TRBJ2-1	TRBD2	once	16	TRBV7-9	CASSPRLAGAYNEQFF	TGTGCCAGCAGCCCGAGACTAGCGGGAGCCTACAATGAGCAGTTCTTC
TRBJ1-4	NA	NA	14	TRBV6-5	CASSMDRAHEKLFF	TGTGCCAGCAGTATGGACAGAGCTCATGAAAAACTGTTTTTT
TRBJ1-2	NA	NA	14	TRBV28	CASSPRGGNYGYTF	TGTGCCAGCAGTCCCCGGGGGGGTAACTATGGCTACACCTTC
TRBJ2-3	NA	NA	14	TRBV10-3	CAISESSSTDTQYF	TGTGCCATCAGTGAGTCCTCTAGCACAGATACGCAGTATTTT
TRBJ2-5	NA	once	15	TRBV2	CASSPSTAIQETQYF	TGTGCCAGCAGTCCGTCCACAGCAATCCAAGAGACCCAGTACTTC